This is a list of T cell receptor beta chains from one sample in a study of vaccination and CD4 T cells after COVID-19. TCRdb called the PCR reads again in MiXCR, with one record for every CDR3 protein. The data show 15,000 to 25,000 distinct CDR3 sequences, around 45% seen once. No antigens are known for them. The specimen was CD4+ T cells from blood, cultured in vitro, collected before SARS-CoV-2 vaccination. These receptors were obtained from a human donor who had recovered from COVID-19. The CDR3 runs from the conserved cysteine through the conserved F or W. D genes are given only for firm matches. Size is stated for part of the rows, as once, few or many counts, or as a class when the clone is expanded.

V: TRBV24-1; size: few; D: .; J: TRBJ1-2; CDR3: CATSGLTANYGYTF; DNA: TGTGCCACCAGTGGCCTGACAGCTAACTATGGCTACACCTTC
V: TRBV20-1; size: .; D: TRBD1; J: TRBJ1-5; CDR3: CSARSGTANQPQHF; DNA: TGCAGTGCTAGGAGCGGGACAGCAAATCAGCCCCAGCATTTT
V: TRBV20-1; size: .; D: .; J: TRBJ1-2; CDR3: CSARADTNYGYTF; DNA: TGCAGTGCTAGAGCGGACACTAACTATGGCTACACCTTC
V: TRBV6-1; size: few; D: TRBD1; J: TRBJ2-5; CDR3: CASRGTGNQETQYF; DNA: TGTGCCAGCAGAGGGACAGGGAACCAAGAGACCCAGTACTTC
V: TRBV20-1; size: few; D: TRBD2; J: TRBJ2-5; CDR3: CSASGGAWQTQYF; DNA: TGCAGTGCTAGCGGGGGGGCCTGGCAGACCCAGTACTTC
V: TRBV6-5; size: .; D: TRBD2; J: TRBJ2-1; CDR3: CASSYVVAGASEQFF; DNA: TGTGCCAGCAGTTACGTGGTAGCGGGGGCTTCCGAGCAGTTCTTC
V: TRBV20-1; size: few; D: .; J: TRBJ1-1; CDR3: CSARGNTEAFF; DNA: TGCAGTGCTAGGGGGAACACTGAAGCTTTCTTT
V: TRBV20-1; size: .; D: TRBD2; J: TRBJ2-7; CDR3: CSAARGGSYEQYF; DNA: TGCAGTGCTGCCCGGGGGGGTTCCTACGAGCAGTACTTC
V: TRBV6-1; size: .; D: .; J: TRBJ1-5; CDR3: CASSGLQGGYQPQHF; DNA: TGTGCCAGCAGTGGGCTCCAGGGTGGCTATCAGCCCCAGCATTTT
V: TRBV19; size: .; D: .; J: TRBJ2-1; CDR3: CASSILSSLGEQFF; DNA: TGTGCCAGTAGTATCCTGTCTTCCCTGGGTGAGCAGTTCTTC
V: TRBV7-2; size: .; D: TRBD1; J: TRBJ1-2; CDR3: CASRRQGAERDYGYTF; DNA: TGTGCCAGCAGGAGACAGGGGGCTGAACGGGACTATGGCTACACCTTC
V: TRBV29-1; size: .; D: .; J: TRBJ1-1; CDR3: CSVANNEAFF; DNA: TGCAGCGTGGCTAACAATGAAGCTTTCTTT
V: TRBV20-1; size: .; D: TRBD2; J: TRBJ2-3; CDR3: CSATMISSSGAGRYF; DNA: TGCAGTGCTACCATGATTTCCTCTAGCGGGGCCGGTCGGTATTTT
V: TRBV20-1; size: once; D: TRBD2; J: TRBJ2-4; CDR3: CSARVAGGVKNIQYF; DNA: TGCAGTGCTAGAGTAGCGGGGGGGGTCAAAAACATTCAGTACTTC
V: TRBV12-3/TRBV12-4; size: .; D: TRBD2; J: TRBJ2-5; CDR3: CASSMTSGSGKTQYF; DNA: TGTGCCAGCAGTATGACTAGCGGGAGTGGAAAGACCCAGTACTTC
V: TRBV7-2; size: .; D: .; J: TRBJ2-1; CDR3: CASSENNEQFF; DNA: TGTGCCAGCAGCGAGAACAATGAGCAGTTCTTC
V: TRBV7-2; size: few; D: .; J: TRBJ2-7; CDR3: CASSPRGLGYEQYF; DNA: TGTGCCAGCAGCCCACGAGGGCTAGGCTACGAGCAGTACTTC
V: TRBV7-2; size: few; D: .; J: TRBJ1-6; CDR3: CASSLGRAGWNSPLHF; DNA: TGTGCCAGCAGCTTAGGCAGGGCAGGGTGGAATTCACCCCTCCACTTT
V: TRBV19; size: .; D: TRBD1; J: TRBJ2-3; CDR3: CASGQGTDTQYF; DNA: TGTGCCAGTGGACAGGGTACAGATACGCAGTATTTT
V: TRBV11-1; size: once; D: .; J: TRBJ2-7; CDR3: CASSAGDREQYF; DNA: TGTGCCAGCAGCGCGGGCGACCGGGAGCAGTACTTC